Below are 9 T cell receptor beta chains sequenced from a single sample in a study of CD8+CD57+ T cells in acquired aplastic anemia. It was genomic DNA that served as the template for profiling TCR beta VDJ and CDR3. One entry per CDR3 protein, called by TCRdb with MiXCR from the reads. The table records about 160,000 distinct CDR3 sequences, roughly 47% of them present only once. The sample comprised sorted CD4+, CD8+, or CD8+CD57+ T cells (not recorded which) from PBMCs. The receptors here all came from a human donor in good health.

This clonotype has at least ten counts. The rearrangement uses TRBV9 and TRBJ1-1; TRBD1 agrees at 7 bases. V shed 3 bases and J 1 base; nucleotides not matched to a gene: 6. Germline loops: CDR1 SGDLS, CDR2 YYNGEE. The CDR3 is made up of 15 amino acids. In nucleotides, the CDR3 is TGTGCCAGCAGCGCCTCGGGACAGTGGAACACTGAAGCTTTCTTT. It codes for CASSASGQWNTEAFF.

This clonotype occurred many times. The V and J genes are TRBV5-1 and TRBJ1-1; D may be TRBD1 (5 bases). The V gene lost 6 bases and the J gene lost 3 bases, with 15 bases spanning the gap. Germline V CDR1 and CDR2: SGHRS, YFSETQ. CDR3 length: 14 residues. The CDR3 spells CASTLKRGHTEAFF. The CDR3, as DNA: TGCGCCAGCACATTAAAGAGGGGTCACACTGAAGCTTTCTTT.

This clonotype has ten or more counts. The rearrangement joins TRBV4-3 to TRBJ2-1; D is perhaps TRBD1 (5 bases). The V end lost 4 bases, the J end lost 4 bases, and 11 bases lay between the germline ends. The CDR3 is 14 amino acids. CDR1 is LGHNA, CDR2 YSLEER, per germline. CDR3 residues: CASSRGDSYNEQFF. The CDR3 DNA reads TGCGCCAGCAGCCGAGGAGACAGTTACAATGAGCAGTTCTTC.

This chain joins TRBV19 and TRBJ2-1; D remains unclear. The germline gives CDR1 LNHDA, CDR2 SQIVND (reference sequence). The V end was cut by 5 bases, the J end by 4 bases, with 6 bases between. The CDR3 runs 12 residues. CDR3 sequence reads: CASSEAYNEQFF. The CDR3 bases are TGTGCCAGTAGTGAAGCATACAATGAGCAGTTCTTC.

This clonotype was recorded at least ten times. The chain uses TRBV9 and TRBJ2-5; TRBD1 is a possible D gene (6 bases). Per the germline V gene, CDR1 is SGDLS and CDR2 is YYNGEE. CDR3 length: 15 residues. Deletions cut 2 bases from V and 3 bases from J, with 14 bases between. CDR3 residues: CASSVSRGLEETQYF. Written as DNA, the CDR3 is TGTGCCAGCAGCGTTTCCAGGGGTTTAGAAGAGACCCAGTACTTC. The whole variable domain, remainder taken from reference TRBV9 and TRBJ2-5, is DSGVTQTPKHLITATGQRVTLRCSPRSGDLSVYWYQQSLDQGLQFLIQYYNGEERAKGNILERFSAQQFPDLHSELNLSSLELGDSALYFCASSVSRGLEETQYFGPGTRLLVL.

This clonotype was recorded at least ten times. V and J are TRBV20-1 and TRBJ2-7; 8 nucleotides agree with TRBD1. The length of the CDR3 is 13 residues. Germline V gene sequence: CDR1 DFQATT, CDR2 SNEGSKA (reference sequence). J gave up 7 bases and V 1 base, and 6 bases lay outside the gene matches. The CDR3 bases are TGCAGTGCTAGAGGTCAGGGGGCGCGGGAGCAGTACTTC. Translating it yields CSARGQGAREQYF.

The chain combines TRBV25-1 with TRBJ1-1; tentative D call: TRBD1 (5 bases). CDR1 and CDR2 (germline): MGHDK, SYGVNS. The CDR3 contains 16 residues. Deletions cut 6 bases from V and 0 bases from J, with 17 bases between. CDR3 coding DNA: TGTGCCAGCAGCCAAGGAAGAGGGGTCCTGAACACTGAAGCTTTCTTT. Translation: CASSQGRGVLNTEAFF. The variable domain in full, with the rest retrieved from reference TRBV25-1 and TRBJ1-1, is EADIYQTPRYLVIGTGKKITLECSQTMGHDKMYWYQQDPGMELHLIHYSYGVNSTEKGDLSSESTVSRIRTEHFPLTLESARPSHTSQYLCASSQGRGVLNTEAFFGQGTRLTVV.

The chain carries TRBV7-8 and TRBJ2-5; 9 bases agree with TRBD1. The CDR3 spans 13 residues. The V and J ends lost 4 bases and 5 bases, in that order; junction bases with no gene match: 2. Per germline, CDR1 SGHVS and CDR2 FQNEAQ. The CDR3 DNA sequence: TGTGCCAGCAGCTATGGGACAGGGGAGACCCAGTACTTC. Its protein product is CASSYGTGETQYF. Using reference TRBV7-8 and TRBJ2-5 for the parts outside the CDR3, the full variable domain is GAGVSQSPRYKVAKRGQDVALRCDPISGHVSLFWYQQALGQGPEFLTYFQNEAQLDKSGLPSDRFFAERPEGSVSTLKIQRTQQEDSAVYLCASSYGTGETQYFGPGTRLLVL.

To note about this clonotype: The CDR3 carries no conserved terminal phenylalanine or tryptophan, so it likely arises from a read error. The genes are TRBV2 and TRBJ1-2, with 7 bases that match TRBD1. V was pared by 2 bases and J by 7 bases, with 4 bases of the junction left unmatched. The CDR3 contains 13 residues. Per germline, CDR1 SNHLY and CDR2 FYNNEI. CDR3 bases: TGTGCCAGCAGTGAAAGACAGGGTGCTGGCTACACCCTC. Its translation: CASSERQGAGYTL.